Listed below are T cell receptor beta chains from one sample, sequenced in a study of blood T cell repertoires in COVID-19. Clones were sequenced by immunoSEQ multiplex PCR, and TCRdb holds only the in-frame ones, with some missing. The sample has about 250,000 clones, around 89% seen once. Input material: peripheral blood. All receptors come from a woman aged 25 to 39 with COVID-19, enrolled during active disease. The CDR3 runs from the conserved cysteine through the conserved F or W. A D gene is named only where the DNA matches it firmly. Only some rows state a clone size, as once, few, many or a class for expanded clones.

V gene	clone size	J gene	D gene	CDR3 DNA	CDR3 protein
TRBV19	.	TRBJ1-5	.	TGTGCCAGTAGTATTATAGTCAGGGTCTCTAGCAATCAGCCCCAGCATTTT	CASSIIVRVSSNQPQHF
TRBV24-1	.	TRBJ2-7	.	TGTGCCACCAGTGACCGCGGGTCGACGGATGAGCAGTACTTC	CATSDRGSTDEQYF
TRBV4-3	once	TRBJ1-2	.	TGCGCCAGCAGCCAAGATCTGGCTAAGACTTACACCTTC	CASSQDLAKTYTF
TRBV7-2	.	TRBJ2-7	TRBD1	TGTGCCAGCAGTTTTTCCGGACAGGCGGGCTACGAGCAGTACTTC	CASSFSGQAGYEQYF
TRBV24-1	.	TRBJ2-1	TRBD2	TGTGCCACCCAAGGGAGGGTCAATGAGCAGTTCTTC	CATQGRVNEQFF
TRBV14	.	TRBJ1-2	TRBD1	TGTGCCAGCAGCCAAGGCGATGGGGGACAGGGGCATGGCTACACCTTC	CASSQGDGGQGHGYTF
TRBV5-1	few	TRBJ1-1	.	TGCGCCAGCAGCTTTGGCGGAATAAGGAACACTGAAGCTTTCTTT	CASSFGGIRNTEAFF
TRBV15	.	TRBJ2-1	.	TGTGCCACCAGCAACCCTGGACACTACAATGAGCAGTTCTTC	CATSNPGHYNEQFF
TRBV6-6	.	TRBJ1-2	.	TGTGCCAGCAGTACCTCGGGACTCAACTATGGCTACACCTTC	CASSTSGLNYGYTF
TRBV9	.	TRBJ2-1	.	TGTGCCAGCAGCGTAGCTCTCCCCCCCAGGTACAATGAGCAGTTCTTC	CASSVALPPRYNEQFF
TRBV4-2	.	TRBJ1-1	.	TGTGCCAGCAGCCAAGATCGACATCCGAACACTGAAGCTTTCTTT	CASSQDRHPNTEAFF
TRBV6-2/TRBV6-3	.	TRBJ2-1	.	TGTGCCAGCAGTACAGGGACCGTCGTCTTCTTC	CASSTGTVVFF
TRBV11-2	.	TRBJ1-2	.	TGTGCCAGCAGCTTAGACACAGAATATGGCTACACCTTC	CASSLDTEYGYTF
TRBV30	.	TRBJ2-5	TRBD1	TGTGCCTGGCCTAGGACAGGAGAGGAAGAGACCCAGTACTTC	CAWPRTGEEETQYF
TRBV27	.	TRBJ2-5	.	TGTGCCAGCAGTTTTCTAGCATATCAAGAGACCCAGTACTTC	CASSFLAYQETQYF
TRBV27	.	TRBJ2-5	TRBD2	TGTGCCAGCCGGACTAGCGGCGCCGAAGAGACCCAGTACTTC	CASRTSGAEETQYF
TRBV28	.	TRBJ2-3	TRBD2	TGTGCCAGCGCCACTAGGTGGCTAGCGGGACAGACAGATACGCAGTATTTT	CASATRWLAGQTDTQYF
TRBV19	.	TRBJ1-6	.	TGTGCCAGTAGTATAGTTTCCCTCGGGGGTTCACCCCTCCACTTT	CASSIVSLGGSPLHF
TRBV11-3	.	TRBJ2-2	TRBD1	TGTGCCAGCAGCCCGGGGACAGGGGCGGTCACCGGGGAGCTGTTTTTT	CASSPGTGAVTGELFF
TRBV5-1	.	TRBJ1-4	.	TGCGCCAGCAGCTTGGACAGGGAGCAGACCGAACTGTTTTTT	CASSLDREQTELFF
TRBV6-1	.	TRBJ2-3	TRBD2	TGTGCCAGCAGTGAAGCATGGGGCGGGAGGGGAGATACGCAGTATTTT	CASSEAWGGRGDTQYF
TRBV28	.	TRBJ2-1	TRBD2	TGTGCCAGCAGTCCGACTACTAGCGGGAGGTGGTCCTACAATGAGCAGTTCTTC	CASSPTTSGRWSYNEQFF
TRBV15	.	TRBJ1-2	.	TGTGCCACCAGCAGAGGAGAACCGTTATATGGCTACACCTTC	CATSRGEPLYGYTF
TRBV5-6	.	TRBJ1-5	.	TGTGCCAGCAACCAACAGGGCCTAAATCAGCCCCAGCATTTT	CASNQQGLNQPQHF
TRBV5-1	.	TRBJ1-1	TRBD1	TGCGCCAGCAGCCCCGGACAGGGCTACACTGAAGCTTTCTTT	CASSPGQGYTEAFF
TRBV7-9	few	TRBJ2-2	.	TGTGCCAGCAGCTTATTAGGGGCGGACGGGGAGCTGTTTTTT	CASSLLGADGELFF
TRBV13	once	TRBJ2-2	.	TGTGCCAGCAGGGACTACGGGGAGCTGTTTTTT	CASRDYGELFF
TRBV18	.	TRBJ1-1	TRBD1	TGTGCCAGCTCACCTGCCCGGGACAGACCTGAAGCTTTCTTT	CASSPARDRPEAFF
TRBV7-9	.	TRBJ2-1	TRBD2	TGTGCCAGCAGCTTAGCTCAGGCTAGCGGGGGGGAGCAGTTCTTC	CASSLAQASGGEQFF
TRBV9	once	TRBJ2-3	.	TGTGCCAGCAGCGTAGTCCCTCGAGGGGATACGCAGTATTTT	CASSVVPRGDTQYF
TRBV27	.	TRBJ1-4	.	TGTGCCAGCAGTTTATGGGCCCCGGGGGAGAAGGAAAAACTGTTTTTT	CASSLWAPGEKEKLFF
TRBV5-1	.	TRBJ2-2	TRBD2	TGCGCCAGCAGCTTATACGGGACTAGCGCCGGGGAGCTGTTTTTT	CASSLYGTSAGELFF
TRBV5-4	.	TRBJ2-1	.	TGTGCCAGCAGCACCTTACTAGCAGGGGAGCAGTTCTTC	CASSTLLAGEQFF
TRBV24-1	.	TRBJ2-1	.	TGTGCCACCAGTGATACCCGTTGGAGGGGCGATGAGCAGTTCTTC	CATSDTRWRGDEQFF
TRBV7-2	.	TRBJ1-2	TRBD1	TGTGCCAGCAGCGAACCGGGACAGTTCTATGGCTACACCTTC	CASSEPGQFYGYTF
TRBV10-3	.	TRBJ1-6	.	TGTGCCATCAGTGCGGCACAGTATAATAATTCACCCCTCCACTTT	CAISAAQYNNSPLHF
TRBV27	.	TRBJ1-5	.	TGTGCCAGCAGTTTATCGGGAGGAGGTTATCAGCCCCAGCATTTT	CASSLSGGGYQPQHF
TRBV6-2/TRBV6-3	.	TRBJ2-5	TRBD1	TGTGCCAGCAGTTACCCACTGGGACAGGTCGGGGAGACCCAGTACTTC	CASSYPLGQVGETQYF
TRBV29-1	.	TRBJ2-1	TRBD1	TGCAGCGTTGACCGGGACAGCCTGTCGGGCGAGCAGTTCTTC	CSVDRDSLSGEQFF
TRBV11-2	.	TRBJ2-3	TRBD2	TGTGCCAGCAGCTTAGGGGCGGGAGTCACAGATACGCAGTATTTT	CASSLGAGVTDTQYF
TRBV5-1	once	TRBJ1-2	.	TGCGCCAGCAGCTTTGGGGGCGCGGGCGGCTACACCTTC	CASSFGGAGGYTF
TRBV13	.	TRBJ1-3	.	TGTGCCAGCAGCTACAGAGCTGGAAACACCATATATTTT	CASSYRAGNTIYF
TRBV4-3	.	TRBJ1-6	.	TGCGCCAGCAGCCAAGATCGGTATGGAGCCAATTCACCCCTCCACTTT	CASSQDRYGANSPLHF
TRBV20-1	.	TRBJ2-5	.	TGCAGTGCTAGCATCCAAGAGACCCAGTACTTC	CSASIQETQYF
TRBV13	.	TRBJ1-2	.	TGTGCCAGCAGCCTCGGACATGACTTGATTTCCTATGGCTACACCTTC	CASSLGHDLISYGYTF